A single sample gave rise to the 6 T cell receptor beta chains below, sequenced in a study of blood T cell repertoires in COVID-19. Measured with immunoSEQ multiplex PCR; TCRdb has only the in-frame clones, and not every one. The data contain under 250,000 clones, roughly 85% of them singletons. What was sequenced was PBMCs or T cells enriched from blood (not recorded which). These receptors all come from a woman in her 40s who had been exposed to COVID-19.

This clone was recorded once. This CDR3 reads CASTLATGDTQYF. The CDR3 nucleotides read TGTGCCAGCACCCTCGCCACGGGAGATACGCAGTATTTT. The chain joins TRBV7-6 to TRBJ2-3, with D hard to call. V lost 7 bases and J 5 bases, leaving 13 bases between the germline ends. Germline assignment: CDR1 SGHVS and CDR2 FNYEAQ. This CDR3 has 13 residues.

The J gene is TRBJ1-1, the V gene TRBV12-3 or TRBV12-4, with D hard to call. V was clipped by 5 bases and J by 7 bases, with 11 bases between them. The CDR3 spans 12 residues. Written as DNA, the CDR3 is TGTGCCAGCAGTCCGAGAGGGAATGAAGCTTTCTTT. This encodes CASSPRGNEAFF.

V usage is TRBV4-3 and J usage is TRBJ2-2; D unresolved. Germline lookup yields CDR1 LGHNA and CDR2 YSLEER. V was pared by 0 bases and J by 7 bases, with 9 bases between. The CDR3 is 14 amino acids. The CDR3 loop is CASSQDVNLGELFF. In DNA, the CDR3 is TGCGCCAGCAGCCAAGATGTTAATCTCGGGGAGCTGTTTTTT.

J is TRBJ1-2 and V is TRBV30; TRBD1 agrees at 12 bases. Germline V gene data show CDR1 as GTSNPN and CDR2 as SVGIG (reference sequence). The CDR3 runs to 12 residues. Trimming cost V 7 bases and J 8 bases; bases outside gene matches: 5. The CDR3 DNA follows: TGTGCCTCCGGGACAGGGGGCCGGGGCTACACCTTC. This gives the protein CASGTGGRGYTF.

CDR3 sequence reads: CASSLEFVSGAQVGTYGYTF. The CDR3 DNA reads TGTGCCAGCAGCTTGGAGTTCGTTTCAGGGGCGCAGGTCGGCACCTATGGCTACACCTTC. This chain connects TRBV5-4 to TRBJ1-2; D possibly corresponds to TRBD1 (6 bases). This CDR3 region has 20 residues. Germline CDR1 is SGHNT and CDR2 is YYREEE (reference sequence). Trimming removed 0 bases at V and 4 bases at J, with 28 bases between.

J is TRBJ1-1 and V is TRBV29-1; possible D gene TRBD1, 5 bases. The CDR3 is 12 residues long. Deletions cut 7 bases from V and 8 bases from J, with 17 bases between. Germline CDR1 reads SQVTM; CDR2 reads ANQGSEA. The CDR3 spells CSAAGPFQEAFF. CDR3 sequence (DNA): TGCAGCGCCGCGGGACCATTTCAGGAAGCTTTCTTT.